The next 8 T cell receptor beta chains were all read from a single sample in a study of CD8 T cells in Susac syndrome. An input of roughly 0.5 to 1 ug of RNA was subjected to reverse transcription using random hexamers. MiXCR, applied by TCRdb to the immunoSEQ multiplex PCR reads, yields one record per CDR3 protein. The table lists under 200,000 distinct CDR3 sequences, approximately 95% of them singletons. The sample consisted of CD8+ T cells from PBMCs. The receptors were sampled from a human donor with multiple sclerosis.

V and J are TRBV15 and TRBJ2-5; 7 bases line up with TRBD1. The germline gives CDR1 LNHNV, CDR2 YYDKDF (reference sequence). The CDR3 length is 15 residues. V lost 1 base, J lost 0 bases, and 2 bases stayed unmatched. The CDR3 protein is CATSRVRGNQETQYF. The CDR3 DNA reads TGTGCCACCAGCAGAGTCAGGGGGAACCAAGAGACCCAGTACTTC.

CDR3 amino acids: CSARSLWQGVTPDTQYF. The CDR3 coding sequence is TGCAGTGCTAGAAGCCTCTGGCAAGGCGTAACCCCAGATACGCAGTATTTT. This rearrangement joins TRBV20-1 to TRBJ2-3; no clear D. Between the trimmed V and J ends, which lost 2 bases and 4 bases, there was a span of 22 bases. CDR3 length: 17 amino acids. Germline CDR1 reads DFQATT; CDR2 reads SNEGSKA (reference sequence).

The chain is built from TRBV9 and TRBJ1-4; possible D gene TRBD1, 5 bases. Germline lookup yields CDR1 SGDLS and CDR2 YYNGEE. CDR3 length: 18 residues. The V end was cut by 3 bases, the J end by 7 bases, with 25 bases between. CDR3 nucleotide sequence: TGTGCCAGCAGCGGACCGGGACGGAGCGACTTCGATCTTGAAAAACTGTTTTTT. As protein: CASSGPGRSDFDLEKLFF.

This clonotype has only one observation. The chain joins TRBV23-1 to TRBJ1-2; 8 bases fit TRBD1. TRBV23-1 is an open reading frame whose function is uncertain. J gave up 7 bases and V 7 bases, and 5 bases lay outside the gene matches. The CDR3 is 12 amino acids. The CDR3 coding sequence is TGCGCCAGCAAGGACAGGGAGGCTGGCTACACCTTC. This codes for CASKDREAGYTF.

The chain uses TRBV7-9 and TRBJ2-2; the D is unclear. The CDR3 extends over 12 amino acids. The V and J ends lost 8 bases and 0 bases respectively, with 4 bases between them. Germline-derived CDR1 and CDR2 are SEHNR and FQNEAQ (reference sequence). The CDR3 coding sequence is TGTGCCAGCTCTACGAACACCGGGGAGCTGTTTTTT. It specifies CASSTNTGELFF.

The chain is built from TRBV18 and TRBJ2-1; D remains ambiguous. CDR3 size: 14 residues. Trimming stripped 4 bases from V and 7 bases from J, with 14 bases between. The germline V gene encodes CDR1 KGHSH and CDR2 LQKENI. This chain's CDR3 is CASSRRGRVNEQFF. The CDR3 nucleotides read TGTGCCAGCTCACGACGCGGACGGGTAAATGAGCAGTTCTTC.

The chain has TRBV28 and TRBJ2-3; D gene unclear. Germline V gives CDR1 MDHEN, CDR2 SYDVKM. Trimming took 6 bases from V and 2 from J, leaving 12 bases between them. The CDR3 has 14 amino acids. The CDR3 sequence: CASRPPWLTDTQYF. The CDR3 nucleotides read TGTGCCAGCAGACCACCCTGGCTCACAGATACGCAGTATTTT.

The chain employs TRBV29-1 and TRBJ2-7; 10 bases fit TRBD2. Unmatched junction bases numbered 5, after V lost 5 bases and J lost 4 bases. The germline V gene encodes CDR1 SQVTM and CDR2 ANQGSEA. The CDR3 spans 13 residues. The CDR3 sequence is CSVNSGRRYEQYF. CDR3 coding DNA: TGCAGCGTTAATAGCGGGAGGAGGTACGAGCAGTACTTC.